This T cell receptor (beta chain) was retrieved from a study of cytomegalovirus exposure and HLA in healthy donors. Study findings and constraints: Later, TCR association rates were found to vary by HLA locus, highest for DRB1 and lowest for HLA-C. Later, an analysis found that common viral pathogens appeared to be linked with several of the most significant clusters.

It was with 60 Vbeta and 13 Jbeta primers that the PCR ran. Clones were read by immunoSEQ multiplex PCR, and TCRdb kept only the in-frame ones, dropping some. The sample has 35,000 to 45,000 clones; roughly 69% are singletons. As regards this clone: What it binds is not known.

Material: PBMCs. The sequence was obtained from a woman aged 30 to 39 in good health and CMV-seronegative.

The CDR3, as DNA: TGTGCCAGCTCATTAAGCTTCGGGGACACTGAAGCTTTCTTT. It is translated as CASSLSFGDTEAFF. This chain connects TRBV18 to TRBJ1-1; the D is unclear. Germline V gene data show CDR1 as KGHSH and CDR2 as LQKENI. The CDR3 is 14 residues long. Trimming removed 5 bases from V and 3 bases from J, with 13 bases in between.